A single sample gave rise to the 29 T cell receptor beta chains below, sequenced in a study of response to subunit inactivated influenza vaccine. TCRdb ran MiXCR on the RT-PCR reads and lists one entry per CDR3 protein. This table has hundreds of thousands of distinct CDR3 sequences, about 11% appearing once. The sample consisted of PBMCs from blood, taken on the day of vaccination. The receptors were sampled from a man between 45 and 60 years old who received an inactivated influenza vaccine.

The chain couples TRBV7-2 to TRBJ2-7; 9 bases are shared with TRBD2. The V gene's germline CDR1 is SGHTA and CDR2 FQGNSA. The CDR3 has 16 residues. J was trimmed by 3 bases and V by 5 bases; bases with no gene match: 11. CDR3 in DNA: TGTGCCAGCAGCCCTGACCAATTGACTAGCGGCTACGAGCAGTACTTC. Its translation is CASSPDQLTSGYEQYF. The full variable domain, its missing parts supplied by reference TRBV7-2 and TRBJ2-7, is GAGVSQSPSNKVTEKGKDVELRCDPISGHTALYWYRQSLGQGLEFLIYFQGNSAPDKSGLPSDRFSAERTGGSVSTLTIQRTQQEDSAVYLCASSPDQLTSGYEQYFGPGTRLTVT.

A few counts support this clonotype. The chain uses TRBV5-1 and TRBJ2-7; the match to TRBD1 covers 7 bases. CDR3 length equals 14 residues. Losses at the gene ends were 4 bases for V and 3 bases for J; bases not matched to a gene: 7. Germline V lookup: CDR1 SGHRS, CDR2 YFSETQ. CDR3 sequence reads: CASSAGQVNYEQYF. CDR3 DNA: TGCGCCAGCAGCGCAGGACAGGTCAACTACGAGCAGTACTTC.

In its sample, this clonotype was seen once. A read error may produce the germline difference seen at one junction end. The chain is built from TRBV7-9 and TRBJ1-1; D is unresolved. Germline lookup yields CDR1 SEHNR and CDR2 FQNEAQ (reference sequence). This CDR3 region has 11 residues. CDR3 sequence (DNA): TGTGTCAGCAGCAAATACAGTGAAGCTTTCTTT. It specifies CVSSKYSEAFF.

This clonotype was observed at least ten times. The V and J genes are TRBV5-1 and TRBJ2-2; 8 bases agree with TRBD1. Trimming took 5 bases from V and 9 from J; bases not matched to a gene: 9. The germline V gene has CDR1 SGHRS and CDR2 YFSETQ. This CDR3 region has 14 residues. The CDR3 is CASRRQGAPRELFF. CDR3 nucleotides: TGCGCCAGCAGAAGGCAGGGGGCGCCGAGGGAGCTGTTTTTT.

The V gene is TRBV7-6, the J gene TRBJ2-7; 7 bases align to TRBD2. The CDR3 consists of 15 residues. The ends lost 3 bases at V and 4 bases at J; junction bases unmatched: 9. CDR1 SGHVS and CDR2 FNYEAQ come from the germline V gene. CDR3 nucleotide sequence: TGTGCCAGCAGCTTCGAGCGGGACCGGACTTACGAGCAGTACTTC. It encodes CASSFERDRTYEQYF.

This clonotype was counted between two and nine times. The chain couples TRBV7-3 to TRBJ2-2; D unresolved. V lost 4 bases, J lost 4 bases, and 10 bases lay in between. The CDR3 is made up of 14 amino acids. Germline CDR1 reads SGHTA; CDR2 reads FQGTGA. CDR3 loop: CASSSDPVTGELFF. DNA of the CDR3: TGTGCCAGCAGCTCGGATCCGGTCACCGGGGAGCTGTTTTTT.

The J gene is TRBJ2-1, the V gene TRBV10-3, with TRBD2 matching 11 bases. Germline-derived CDR1 and CDR2 are ENHRY and SYGVKD. V was clipped by 6 bases and J by 0 bases; unmatched bases: 4. The CDR3 loop spans 16 amino acids. The CDR3 here is CAISRLAGSSYNEQFF. The CDR3 DNA sequence: TGTGCCATCAGCCGACTAGCGGGGAGCTCCTACAATGAGCAGTTCTTC.

This clonotype has more than one count but fewer than ten. The genes are TRBV7-2 and TRBJ2-3; 8 nucleotides match TRBD1. The V gene end was trimmed by 5 bases and the J gene end by 4 bases; junction bases not matched to a gene: 8. Germline values: CDR1 SGHTA, CDR2 FQGNSA. This CDR3 comprises 15 residues. The CDR3 sequence: CASSLTGQGADTQYF. The CDR3 nucleotides read TGTGCCAGCAGCCTCACCGGACAGGGTGCAGATACGCAGTATTTT.

This clonotype was observed many times. The J gene is TRBJ2-1, the V gene TRBV6-5; D is possibly TRBD1 (7 bases). The CDR3 extends over 17 amino acids. V was clipped by 0 bases and J by 9 bases, with 21 bases between them. Germline CDR1 is MNHEY and CDR2 is SVGAGI. The CDR3 region has the DNA TGTGCCAGCAGTTACTCGAAGTTGGAGGGGGCCATGGGTGAGCAGTTCTTC. This gives the protein CASSYSKLEGAMGEQFF.

Regarding this clonotype: This may arise from a read error, as a much more abundant clone is one base away. The chain links TRBV5-1 to TRBJ2-7, with a weak D call TRBD2 (6 bases). CDR1 and CDR2 (germline): SGHRS, YFSETQ. CDR3 length: 14 residues. CDR3 coding DNA: TGCGCCAGCTGCTTTACTGGGGGGACCTACGAGCAGTACTTC. Its protein product is CASCFTGGTYEQYF.

This chain uses TRBV5-1 with TRBJ2-7; TRBD2 aligns across 11 bases. Germline V gene sequence: CDR1 SGHRS, CDR2 YFSETQ. The CDR3 extends over 19 amino acids. With 4 bases clipped from V and 2 bases from J, the junction kept 17 bases outside the gene matches. The CDR3 sequence: CASSQQGTSGYLRTYEQYF. The CDR3 DNA sequence: TGCGCCAGCAGCCAACAGGGGACTAGCGGATACTTAAGAACCTACGAGCAGTACTTC.

V is TRBV20-1 and J is TRBJ2-3; TRBD1 matches 8 bases. The germline V gene encodes CDR1 DFQATT and CDR2 SNEGSKA (reference sequence). The CDR3 is 14 residues long. V trimming: 6 bases; J trimming: 6 bases; junction bases outside the gene matches: 11. CDR3 in amino acids: CSATGQGALDTQYF. CDR3 nucleotide sequence: TGCAGTGCAACGGGGCAGGGGGCTCTGGATACGCAGTATTTT.

This clonotype was counted ten times or more. The J gene is TRBJ1-4, the V gene TRBV5-6; 7 bases map to TRBD1. Germline CDR1 reads SGHDT; CDR2 reads YYEEEE. The trim removed 0 bases at V and 10 bases at J, leaving 12 bases unmatched. The CDR3 has 16 residues. The CDR3: CASSLESKQGFGKLFF. For the CDR3, the DNA is TGTGCCAGCAGCTTGGAATCAAAACAGGGGTTCGGAAAACTGTTTTTT.

This clonotype was counted only a few times. The J gene is TRBJ2-2, the V gene TRBV20-1, with D unresolved. The germline V and J ends were trimmed by 6 bases and 6 bases, with 8 bases remaining between them. The CDR3 loop spans 11 amino acids. Looked up from germline, CDR1 is DFQATT and CDR2 is SNEGSKA (reference sequence). CDR3 in DNA: TGCAGTGCCCCGGCCCCCGGGGAGCTGTTTTTT. This translates into CSAPAPGELFF.

This clonotype has a count of ten or more. The chain employs TRBV4-3 and TRBJ2-5, with D perhaps matching TRBD1 (5 bases). CDR3 length equals 15 residues. With 0 bases removed from V and 9 bases from J, the gap between germline ends came to 17 bases. Germline CDR1 LGHNA, CDR2 YSLEER. The CDR3 sequence is CASSQDALTVGAQYF. For the CDR3, the DNA is TGCGCCAGCAGCCAAGACGCTCTAACAGTAGGGGCCCAGTACTTC.

This clonotype came up a few times. The chain couples TRBV6-1 to TRBJ2-5; unclear D gene. V was cut by 1 base and J by 7 bases, with 13 bases left in between. Germline assignment: CDR1 MNHNS and CDR2 SASEGT. The CDR3 is 14 residues long. The CDR3 loop reads CASSEVVTQPTQYF. The CDR3 nucleotides read TGTGCCAGCAGTGAAGTCGTCACCCAGCCGACCCAGTACTTC.

This clonotype was seen more than once but under ten times. The chain couples TRBV5-4 to TRBJ2-1, with 7 bases aligning to TRBD2. The CDR3 is 14 amino acids. Germline lookup yields CDR1 SGHNT and CDR2 YYREEE (reference sequence). V trimming: 4 bases; J trimming: 10 bases; junction bases outside the gene matches: 11. CDR3: CASSRSGAGMEQFF. The CDR3 nucleotides read TGTGCCAGCAGCCGTAGCGGAGCGGGGATGGAGCAGTTCTTC.

This clonotype appeared a few times. The gene calls are TRBV29-1 and TRBJ2-5; possible D gene TRBD2, 6 bases. The CDR3 is 12 residues long. V dropped 4 bases and J dropped 5 bases, with 11 bases sitting between them. Per germline, CDR1 SQVTM and CDR2 ANQGSEA. The CDR3 bases are TGCAGCGTTGGGGGGACTTGGGAGACCCAGTACTTC. It encodes CSVGGTWETQYF.

The chain joins TRBV28 to TRBJ2-7, with 8 bases matching TRBD2. The trim removed 5 bases at V and 0 bases at J, leaving 12 bases unmatched. The CDR3 covers 17 residues. Looked up from germline, CDR1 is MDHEN and CDR2 is SYDVKM. The CDR3 region is CASSMSLSGASSYEQYF. The CDR3 nucleotides are TGTGCCAGCAGTATGTCCCTTAGCGGGGCAAGCTCCTACGAGCAGTACTTC. Full variable domain (rest looked up from reference TRBV28 and TRBJ2-7): DVKVTQSSRYLVKRTGEKVFLECVQDMDHENMFWYRQDPGLGLRLIYFSYDVKMKEKGDIPEGYSVSREKKERFSLILESASTNQTSMYLCASSMSLSGASSYEQYFGPGTRLTVT.

This clonotype has just a few counts. V usage is TRBV5-1 and J usage is TRBJ1-4; tentative D call: TRBD1 (6 bases). V lost 1 base and J 8 bases, leaving 15 bases between the germline ends. CDR1 and CDR2 from the germline V gene are SGHRS and YFSETQ. The CDR3 has 15 residues. CDR3 bases: TGCGCCAGCAGCTTGCAGGGGCGACGAGCCGAAAAACTGTTTTTT. Its protein product is CASSLQGRRAEKLFF.

This clonotype was seen at least ten times. The V and J genes are TRBV11-2 and TRBJ2-1, with TRBD1 matching over 9 bases. The V gene end was trimmed by 1 base and the J gene end by 7 bases; junction bases not matched to a gene: 2. The germline CDR1 and CDR2 sequences are SGHAT and FQNNGV. This CDR3 spans 14 amino acids. The CDR3 nucleotides read TGTGCCAGCAGCTTAGGGACAGGGGTAAATGAGCAGTTCTTC. Encoded protein: CASSLGTGVNEQFF.

This clonotype came up a few times. The rearrangement links TRBV4-3 to TRBJ2-3; TRBD2 might be the D (5 bases). From germline, CDR1 is LGHNA and CDR2 YSLEER. The V gene lost 0 bases and the J gene lost 1 base, with 11 bases spanning the gap. The length of the CDR3 is 16 residues. As DNA, the CDR3 is TGCGCCAGCAGCCAAGATTCGGGATGGGGCACAGATACGCAGTATTTT. It translates to CASSQDSGWGTDTQYF.

In this sample, this clonotype turned up a few times. The V gene is TRBV4-3, the J gene TRBJ2-1, with 7 bases matching TRBD2. This CDR3 is built from 18 residues. V lost 5 bases to trimming and J lost 7 bases; unmatched junction nucleotides: 20. Germline CDR1 reads LGHNA; CDR2 reads YSLEER. The CDR3 spells CASSSPSGSVAGWNEQFF. As DNA, the CDR3 is TGCGCCAGCAGCTCGCCCTCAGGTTCGGTAGCGGGCTGGAATGAGCAGTTCTTC.

This clonotype showed up many times. This chain links TRBV20-1 with TRBJ1-4; TRBD1 is a possible D gene (6 bases). V was trimmed by 0 bases and J by 8 bases, leaving 16 bases between them. CDR1 DFQATT and CDR2 SNEGSKA come from the germline V gene (reference sequence). CDR3 size: 15 residues. For the CDR3, the DNA is TGCAGTGCTAGAGATCCGACAGGAGCAGGGGAAAAACTGTTTTTT. Translation: CSARDPTGAGEKLFF.

V gene TRBV25-1 combines with J gene TRBJ2-1; the D gene could be TRBD1 or TRBD2 (7 bases each). The germline gives CDR1 MGHDK, CDR2 SYGVNS. V lost 1 base and J lost 0, with 19 bases in between. This CDR3 spans 19 amino acids. CDR3 nucleotides: TGTGCCAGCAGTGAATCTCGGAGGGGGCGGGGGAGCTCCTACAATGAGCAGTTCTTC. Its protein is CASSESRRGRGSSYNEQFF.

This clonotype occurred a few times. The gene calls are TRBV6-5 and TRBJ2-2; the match to TRBD2 covers 11 bases. The CDR3 is 15 amino acids. The germline V gene encodes CDR1 MNHEY and CDR2 SVGAGI. Trimming cost V 1 base and J 6 bases; bases outside gene matches: 1. CDR3 loop: CASSYLLAGAGELFF. DNA of the CDR3: TGTGCCAGCAGTTACTTACTAGCGGGGGCCGGGGAGCTGTTTTTT.

The chain has TRBV7-8 and TRBJ2-1, with 10 bases matching TRBD2. V lost 1 base to trimming and J lost 2 bases; unmatched junction nucleotides: 5. Looked up from germline, CDR1 is SGHVS and CDR2 is FQNEAQ. The CDR3 is 17 residues long. In nucleotides, the CDR3 is TGTGCCAGCAGCTTAGGGATCGGGACTAGCGCCTACAATGAGCAGTTCTTC. It translates to CASSLGIGTSAYNEQFF.

This clonotype was seen only a few times. The J gene is TRBJ1-5, the V gene TRBV18; 12 bases agree with TRBD1. Germline V gives CDR1 KGHSH, CDR2 LQKENI. There are 17 residues in the CDR3. V gave up 4 bases and J gave up 5 bases; unmatched junction bases: 9. The DNA for the CDR3 is TGTGCCAGCTCACGGGGACAGGGGGCGGTTGGGCATCAGCCCCAGCATTTT. It codes for CASSRGQGAVGHQPQHF.

The chain couples TRBV11-1 to TRBJ2-1; D is possibly TRBD2 (6 bases). The CDR3 sequence is 17 residues long. The V gene lost 3 bases and the J gene lost 6 bases, with 21 bases spanning the gap. Germline loops: CDR1 SGHAT, CDR2 FQDESV (reference sequence). In DNA, the CDR3 is TGTGCCAGCAGCTTCGCCCCAGACCTAACCGGGGGCAATGAGCAGTTCTTC. Amino acids: CASSFAPDLTGGNEQFF.